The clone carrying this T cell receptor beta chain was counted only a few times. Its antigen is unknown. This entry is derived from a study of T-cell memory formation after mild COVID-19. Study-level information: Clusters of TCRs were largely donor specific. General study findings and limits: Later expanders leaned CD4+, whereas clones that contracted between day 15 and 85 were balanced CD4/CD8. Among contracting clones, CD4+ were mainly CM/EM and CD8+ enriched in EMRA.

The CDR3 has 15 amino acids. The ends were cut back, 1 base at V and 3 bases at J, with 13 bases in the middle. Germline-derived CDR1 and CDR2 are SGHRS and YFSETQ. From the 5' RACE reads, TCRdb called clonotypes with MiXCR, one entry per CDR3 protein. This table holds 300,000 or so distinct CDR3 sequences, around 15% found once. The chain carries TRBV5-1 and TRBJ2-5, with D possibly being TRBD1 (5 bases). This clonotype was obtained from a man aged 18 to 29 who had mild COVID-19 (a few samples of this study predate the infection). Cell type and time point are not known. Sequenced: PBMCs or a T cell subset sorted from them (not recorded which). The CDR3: CASSLFQPGKETQYF. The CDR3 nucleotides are TGCGCCAGCAGCTTGTTTCAACCAGGGAAAGAGACCCAGTACTTC. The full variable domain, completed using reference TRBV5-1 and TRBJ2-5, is KAGVTQTPRYLIKTRGQQVTLSCSPISGHRSVSWYQQTPGQGLQFLFEYFSETQRNKGNFPGRFSGRQFSNSRSEMNVSTLELGDSALYLCASSLFQPGKETQYFGPGTRLLVL.